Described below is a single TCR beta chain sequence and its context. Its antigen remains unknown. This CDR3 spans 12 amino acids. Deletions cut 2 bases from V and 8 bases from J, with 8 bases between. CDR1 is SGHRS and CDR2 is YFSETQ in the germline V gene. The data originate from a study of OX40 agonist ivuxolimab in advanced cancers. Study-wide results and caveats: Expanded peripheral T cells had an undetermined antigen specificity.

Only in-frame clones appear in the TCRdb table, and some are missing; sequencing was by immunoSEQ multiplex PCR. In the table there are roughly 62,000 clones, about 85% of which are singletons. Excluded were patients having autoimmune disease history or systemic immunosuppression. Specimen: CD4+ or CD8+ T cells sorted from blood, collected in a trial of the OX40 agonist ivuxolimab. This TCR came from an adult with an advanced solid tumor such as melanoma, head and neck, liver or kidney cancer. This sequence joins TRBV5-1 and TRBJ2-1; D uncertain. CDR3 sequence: CASSLNGHEQFF. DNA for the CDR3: TGCGCCAGCAGCTTAAACGGACATGAGCAGTTCTTC.